This T cell receptor beta chain comes out of a study of blood T cell repertoires in COVID-19 (TCRdb year 2020). General notes on the study: Samples covering the acute and convalescent phases of COVID-19 were provided by collaborators in the United States, Italy and Spain. Nearly every sample came with metadata listing a de-identified subject ID, COVID-19 status, age in years and sex. The dataset comprised deeply sampled blood TCRbeta repertoires from subjects exposed to, actively infected with, or recovered from COVID-19. The repertoires were made available in a free public database intended to serve as a resource for research on the immune response to SARS-CoV-2. Where available, HLA class I and class II types were obtained from metadata supplied by the sample provider rather than from assay-based typing. The prospective study material was composed of cDNA or gDNA derived from T cells, B-cell-depleted T cells, or PBMCs. Samples were obtained from the ongoing ImmuneRACE study (first 160 participants) and from 1,000 to 1,500 subjects provided by 6 global collaborators. Results and caveats for the whole study, not just this receptor: The quantity of clinical and demographic metadata differed by source and by participant and was supplied without curation.

V is cut by 0 bases and J by 5 bases, and the space between the germline ends is 15 bases. According to the germline V gene, CDR1 reads SGHRS and CDR2 reads YFSETQ. Counted from cysteine to phenylalanine, this CDR3 has 16 amino acids. Only the CDR3 DNA stays, 48 bases, in frame from base 1. Participants in the prospective study were aged roughly 18 to 90 years, lived in 24 United States geographic areas, and enrolled through a virtual design. Cohort assignment in the prospective study relied on participant-reported clinical history from a screening survey and a study questionnaire. Recovered participants in ImmuneRACE Cohort 3 were defined by two consecutive negative NP/OP PCR tests, clearance by a healthcare professional, or resolution of symptoms. Each participant in the prospective study had whole blood, serum and a nasopharyngeal or oropharyngeal swab collected by mobile phlebotomists. Additional blood draws and questionnaires over an approximately 2-month period could optionally be provided by prospective study participants. Blood samples from the prospective study were shipped frozen or at room temperature prior to DNA extraction.

This clone showed up just once. The antigen it binds to is not known. Base qualities are not at hand, and no much larger clone is one base apart. The immunoSEQ Assay, a bias-controlled multiplex PCR, was used to amplify TCRbeta CDR3 regions from genomic DNA. As for how the authors treated the data: The number of nucleated cells in each sample was estimated by amplification of reference gene primers within the assay. Sequence reads were collapsed and filtered to measure the absolute abundance of every unique TCRbeta CDR3 rearrangement. Productive Simpson clonality was computed per sample as the square root of Simpson's diversity index over productive rearrangements. Imported from immuneACCESS, the table was reduced by TCRdb to in-frame sequences with V and J called. These copies leave out some clones; in studies compared against another copy, an unresolved V gene accounts for under half, and the cause of the remainder is not known. The V and J calls and the clone size are those of that table, but D and trimming were determined from the DNA. The sample data list 190,000 or so clones, and 85% of these were observed just once. Roughly a sixth of the sample belongs to the ten largest clones.

The V and J genes are TRBV5-1 and TRBJ2-1; the D gene is perhaps TRBD1, from 5 matching bases. The material sequenced was PBMCs or T cells enriched from blood (not recorded which). This clonotype originated in a man between 35 and 55 years old who had recovered from COVID-19. CDR3 sequence: CASSLGVQGDHNEQFF. In nucleotides, the sequence is TGCGCCAGCAGCTTGGGGGTTCAGGGCGACCACAATGAGCAGTTCTTC.